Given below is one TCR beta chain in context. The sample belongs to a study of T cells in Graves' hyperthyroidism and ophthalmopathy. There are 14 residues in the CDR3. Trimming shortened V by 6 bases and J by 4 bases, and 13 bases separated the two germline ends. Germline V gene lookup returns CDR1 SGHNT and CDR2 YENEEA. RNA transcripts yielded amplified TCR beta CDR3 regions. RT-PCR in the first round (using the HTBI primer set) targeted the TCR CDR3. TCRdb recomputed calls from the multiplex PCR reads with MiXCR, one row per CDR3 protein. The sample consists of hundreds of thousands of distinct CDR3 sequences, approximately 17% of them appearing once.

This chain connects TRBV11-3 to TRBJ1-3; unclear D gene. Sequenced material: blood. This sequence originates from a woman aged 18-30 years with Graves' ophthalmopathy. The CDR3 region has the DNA TGTGCCAGCAGGGCCAAGGGTACGGGAAACACCATATATTTT. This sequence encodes CASRAKGTGNTIYF.